The 13 T cell receptor beta chains presented below share a single source sample, sequenced in a study of identical twins. TCRdb re-derived calls from the 5' RACE reads in MiXCR, one entry per CDR3 protein. The sample shows about 720,000 distinct CDR3 sequences, 18% of them seen only once. This same sample was also part of a study on T cells expressing NK-cell markers.

Sequencing input: PBMCs. The origin of the receptors is a woman younger than 30 in good health.

The rearrangement uses TRBV20-1 and TRBJ2-1; 7 bases are a match to TRBD2. This CDR3 is 15 amino acids long. V lost 8 bases, J lost 1 base, and 11 bases stayed unmatched. CDR1 and CDR2 from the germline V gene are DFQATT and SNEGSKA (reference sequence). The CDR3 bases are TGCAGTACCCGGAGTCTAGCGGTTTCCTACAATGAGCAGTTCTTC. Its protein product is CSTRSLAVSYNEQFF.

The chain carries TRBV20-1 and TRBJ2-3, with D perhaps TRBD1 (6 bases). V gave up 6 bases and J gave up 0 bases, with 10 bases separating them. Per germline, CDR1 DFQATT and CDR2 SNEGSKA (reference sequence). CDR3 length equals 13 residues. The CDR3 DNA sequence: TGCAGTGCCAGGGACACTAGCACAGATACGCAGTATTTT. Its translation is CSARDTSTDTQYF.

This clonotype turned up a few times. J is TRBJ2-2 and V is TRBV10-3; 8 bases fit TRBD1. Germline lookup yields CDR1 ENHRY and CDR2 SYGVKD. This CDR3 is built from 17 residues. V was clipped by 6 bases and J by 6 bases; unmatched bases: 15. Written as DNA, the CDR3 is TGTGCCATCAGCCCAGGGGGAGCAGGGGGCTTCGCCGGGGAGCTGTTTTTT. Protein: CAISPGGAGGFAGELFF.

The rearrangement links TRBV7-2 to TRBJ1-6; D is possibly TRBD1 (6 bases). Germline assignment: CDR1 SGHTA and CDR2 FQGNSA. The CDR3 consists of 15 residues. The V and J ends lost 5 bases and 3 bases respectively, with 11 bases between them. The CDR3 coding sequence is TGTGCCAGCAGCCCAGGGGTTTTCTATAATTCACCCCTCCACTTT. Amino acid sequence: CASSPGVFYNSPLHF.

In its sample, this clonotype was seen once. This chain uses TRBV29-1 with TRBJ2-2; 9 bases line up with TRBD1. This CDR3 is 14 amino acids long. The junction had 8 bases not matched to a gene; V was cut back by 7 bases and J by 5 bases. Germline V lookup: CDR1 SQVTM, CDR2 ANQGSEA. The CDR3: CSAEGQGRTGELFF. The CDR3 nucleotides are TGCAGCGCGGAGGGACAGGGTCGGACCGGGGAGCTGTTTTTT.

This clonotype came up a few times. The chain employs TRBV12-3 or TRBV12-4 and TRBJ1-1, with 7 bases fitting TRBD1. V dropped 6 bases and J dropped 6; count of bases not matched to a gene: 13. The length of the CDR3 is 15 residues. CDR3 sequence (DNA): TGTGCCAGCAGGCAACACAGGGGCGGTATATCTGAAGCTTTCTTT. The encoded protein is CASRQHRGGISEAFF.

The V gene is TRBV20-1, the J gene TRBJ2-1; 13 positions agree with TRBD2. The CDR3 has 15 residues. The V gene end was trimmed by 6 bases and the J gene end by 6 bases; junction bases not matched to a gene: 8. Looked up from germline, CDR1 is DFQATT and CDR2 is SNEGSKA (reference sequence). The CDR3 bases are TGCAGTGCAACTTCGGGACTAGCGGGGCTCAATGAGCAGTTCTTC. Translated, it gives CSATSGLAGLNEQFF.

This clonotype was detected only a few times. The chain uses TRBV29-1 and TRBJ1-1; D is ambiguous. V lost 6 bases, J lost 1 base, and 9 bases lay in between. The germline CDR1 and CDR2 sequences are SQVTM and ANQGSEA. The CDR3 runs to 12 residues. CDR3 in amino acids: CSVDLGNTEAFF. CDR3 nucleotide sequence: TGCAGCGTAGACTTGGGGAACACTGAAGCTTTCTTT.

CDR3 coding DNA: TGTGCCAGCAGCCCCACGGGGGGAGCGAATGAGCAGTTCTTC. Its protein product is CASSPTGGANEQFF. The chain combines TRBV5-4 with TRBJ2-1; 7 nucleotides match TRBD2. This CDR3 has 14 residues. V lost 4 bases and J lost 7; bases outside the gene matches: 8. Germline CDR1 is SGHNT and CDR2 is YYREEE (reference sequence).

The V gene is TRBV5-1, the J gene TRBJ2-3, with TRBD2 identical over 7 bases. The CDR3 has 13 residues. J gave up 9 bases and V 2 bases, and 6 bases lay outside the gene matches. Per germline, CDR1 SGHRS and CDR2 YFSETQ. The CDR3 loop reads CASSFRSGDTQYF. CDR3 nucleotides: TGCGCCAGCAGCTTCAGGAGCGGGGACACGCAGTATTTT.

The genes are TRBV27 and TRBJ2-3; TRBD2 might be the D (5 bases). The germline CDR1 and CDR2 sequences are MNHEY and SMNVEV (reference sequence). V shed 5 bases and J shed 4 bases, with 19 bases lying between them. The CDR3 is made up of 16 amino acids. The CDR3 region has the DNA TGTGCCAGCAGTCCCCTCCTGAGCGGCGGTGCAGATACGCAGTATTTT. Residues: CASSPLLSGGADTQYF.

The chain uses TRBV20-1 and TRBJ2-2, with a tentative D call TRBD1 (5 bases). The length of the CDR3 is 14 residues. CDR1 and CDR2 (germline): DFQATT, SNEGSKA (reference sequence). V lost 5 bases and J 7 bases, leaving 17 bases between the germline ends. In DNA form, the CDR3 reads TGCAGTGCTCCTCGACAGACCTCAGGCGGGGAGCTGTTTTTT. As protein: CSAPRQTSGGELFF.

There are a few counts of this clonotype. Here the CDR3 reads CASRRQGNEQYF. The CDR3 DNA is TGTGCCAGCAGACGACAGGGGAACGAGCAGTACTTC. The chain combines TRBV12-3 or TRBV12-4 with TRBJ2-7, with 8 bases lining up with TRBD1. This CDR3 spans 12 amino acids. With V trimmed by 6 bases and J by 5 bases, 3 bases remained unmatched.